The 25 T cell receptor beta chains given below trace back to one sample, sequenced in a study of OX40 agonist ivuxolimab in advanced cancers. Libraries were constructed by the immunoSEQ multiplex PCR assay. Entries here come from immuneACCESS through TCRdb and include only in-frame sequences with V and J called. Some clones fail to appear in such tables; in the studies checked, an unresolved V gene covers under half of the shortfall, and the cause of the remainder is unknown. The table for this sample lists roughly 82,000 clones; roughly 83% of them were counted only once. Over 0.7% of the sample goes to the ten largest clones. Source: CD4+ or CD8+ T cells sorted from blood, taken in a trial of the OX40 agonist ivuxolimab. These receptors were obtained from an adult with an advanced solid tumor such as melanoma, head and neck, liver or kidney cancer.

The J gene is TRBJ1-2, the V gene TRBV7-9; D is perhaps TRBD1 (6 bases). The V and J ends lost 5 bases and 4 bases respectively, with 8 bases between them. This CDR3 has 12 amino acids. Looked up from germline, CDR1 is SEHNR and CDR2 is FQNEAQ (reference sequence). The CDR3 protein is CASSPQGYGYTF. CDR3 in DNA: TGTGCCAGCAGCCCACAGGGCTATGGCTACACCTTC. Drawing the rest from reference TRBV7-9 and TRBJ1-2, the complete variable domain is DTGVSQNPRHKITKRGQNVTFRCDPISEHNRLYWYRQTLGQGPEFLTYFQNEAQLEKSRLLSDRFSAERPKGSFSTLEIQRTEQGDSAMYLCASSPQGYGYTFGSGTRLTVV.

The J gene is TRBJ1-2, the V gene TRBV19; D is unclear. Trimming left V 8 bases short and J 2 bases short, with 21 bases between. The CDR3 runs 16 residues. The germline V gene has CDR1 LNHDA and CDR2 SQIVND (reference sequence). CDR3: CASAYGKGLLNYGYTF. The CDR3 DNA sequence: TGTGCCAGTGCTTACGGGAAAGGCCTTCTAAACTATGGCTACACCTTC.

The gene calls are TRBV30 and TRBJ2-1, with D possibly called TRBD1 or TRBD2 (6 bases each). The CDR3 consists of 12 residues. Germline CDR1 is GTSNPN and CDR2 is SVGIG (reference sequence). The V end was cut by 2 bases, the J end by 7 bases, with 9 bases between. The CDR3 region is CAWSLGGNEQFF. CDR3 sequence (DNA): TGTGCCTGGAGTCTAGGGGGGAATGAGCAGTTCTTC. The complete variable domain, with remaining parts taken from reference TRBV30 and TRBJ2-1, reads SQTIHQWPATLVQPVGSPLSLECTVEGTSNPNLYWYRQAAGRGLQLLFYSVGIGQISSEVPQNLSASRPQDRQFILSSKKLLLSDSGFYLCAWSLGGNEQFFGPGTRLTVL.

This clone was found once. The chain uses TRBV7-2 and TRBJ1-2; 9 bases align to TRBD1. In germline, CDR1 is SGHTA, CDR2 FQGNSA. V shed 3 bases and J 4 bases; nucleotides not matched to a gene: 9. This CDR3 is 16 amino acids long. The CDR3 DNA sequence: TGTGCCAGCAGCTTCGCGCTACAGGGGGCCGGCTATGGCTACACCTTC. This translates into CASSFALQGAGYGYTF.

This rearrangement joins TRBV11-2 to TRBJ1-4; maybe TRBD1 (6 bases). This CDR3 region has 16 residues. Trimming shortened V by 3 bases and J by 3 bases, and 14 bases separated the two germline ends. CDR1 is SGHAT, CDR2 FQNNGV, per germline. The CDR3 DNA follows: TGTGCCAGCAGCTTCCAGGGGTCCCACCCTAATGAAAAACTGTTTTTT. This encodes CASSFQGSHPNEKLFF.

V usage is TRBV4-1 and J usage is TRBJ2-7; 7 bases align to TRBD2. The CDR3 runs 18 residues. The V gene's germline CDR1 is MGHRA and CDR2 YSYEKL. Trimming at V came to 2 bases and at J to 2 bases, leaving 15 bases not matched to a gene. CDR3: CASSQSGSRGLPPYEQYF. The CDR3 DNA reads TGCGCCAGCAGCCAATCTGGATCGAGGGGACTACCACCCTACGAGCAGTACTTC.

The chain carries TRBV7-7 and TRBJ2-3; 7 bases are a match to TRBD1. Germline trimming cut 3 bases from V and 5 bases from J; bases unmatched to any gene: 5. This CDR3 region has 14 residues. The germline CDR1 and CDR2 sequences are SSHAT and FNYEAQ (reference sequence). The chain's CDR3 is CASSLSQGVDTQYF. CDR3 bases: TGTGCCAGCAGCTTGAGTCAGGGGGTAGATACGCAGTATTTT. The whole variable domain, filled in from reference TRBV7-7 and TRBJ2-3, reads GAGVSQSPRYKVTKRGQDVTLRCDPISSHATLYWYQQALGQGPEFLTYFNYEAQPDKSGLPSDRFSAERPEGSISTLTIQRTEQRDSAMYRCASSLSQGVDTQYFGPGTRLTVL.

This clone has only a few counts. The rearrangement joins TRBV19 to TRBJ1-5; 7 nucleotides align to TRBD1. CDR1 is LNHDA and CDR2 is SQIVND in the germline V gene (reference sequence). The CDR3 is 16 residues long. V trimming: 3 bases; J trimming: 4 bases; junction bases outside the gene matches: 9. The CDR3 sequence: CASSMYRQGINQPQHF. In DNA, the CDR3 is TGTGCCAGTAGTATGTACCGACAGGGAATAAATCAGCCCCAGCATTTT.

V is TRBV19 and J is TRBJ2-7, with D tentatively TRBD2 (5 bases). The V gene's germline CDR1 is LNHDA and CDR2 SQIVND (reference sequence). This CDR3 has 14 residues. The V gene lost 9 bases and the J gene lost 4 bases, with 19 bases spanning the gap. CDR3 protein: CARPGRSGGYEQYF. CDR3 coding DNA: TGTGCCAGACCAGGACGAAGCGGTGGGTACGAGCAGTACTTC.

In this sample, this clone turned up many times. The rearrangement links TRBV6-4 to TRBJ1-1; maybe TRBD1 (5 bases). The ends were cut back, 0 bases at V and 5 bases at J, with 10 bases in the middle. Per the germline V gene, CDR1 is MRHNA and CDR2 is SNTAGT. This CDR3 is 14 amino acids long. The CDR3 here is CASSDSSRATEAFF. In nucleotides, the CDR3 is TGTGCCAGCAGTGACTCGAGCAGGGCTACTGAAGCTTTCTTT.

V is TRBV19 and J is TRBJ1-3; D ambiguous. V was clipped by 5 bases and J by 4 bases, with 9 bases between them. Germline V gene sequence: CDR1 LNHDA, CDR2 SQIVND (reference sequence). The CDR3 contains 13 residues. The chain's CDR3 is CASSLIYGNTIYF. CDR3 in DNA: TGTGCCAGTAGTTTGATTTACGGAAACACCATATATTTT.

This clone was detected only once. CDR3: CASSIALKGVPPLHF. For the CDR3, the DNA is TGTGCCAGTAGTATAGCCCTGAAAGGGGTTCCACCCCTCCACTTT. The chain uses TRBV19 and TRBJ1-6; D is possibly TRBD1 (5 bases). This CDR3 contains 15 residues. V was shortened by 1 base and J by 11 bases, with 15 bases between the two germline ends. The germline V gene encodes CDR1 LNHDA and CDR2 SQIVND (reference sequence).

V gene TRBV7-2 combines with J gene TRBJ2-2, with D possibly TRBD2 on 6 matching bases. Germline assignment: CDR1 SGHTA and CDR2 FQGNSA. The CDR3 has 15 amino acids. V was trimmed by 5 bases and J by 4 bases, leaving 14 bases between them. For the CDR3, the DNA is TGTGCCAGCAGCAAAGTAGCGGATGGCACCGGGGAGCTGTTTTTT. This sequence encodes CASSKVADGTGELFF.

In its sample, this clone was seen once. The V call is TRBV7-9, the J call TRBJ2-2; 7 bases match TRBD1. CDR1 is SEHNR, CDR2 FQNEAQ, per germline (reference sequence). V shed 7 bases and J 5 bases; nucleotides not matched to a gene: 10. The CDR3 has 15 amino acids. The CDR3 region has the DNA TGTGCCAGCACCTTGACAGGGCTGTTGACCGGGGAGCTGTTTTTT. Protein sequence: CASTLTGLLTGELFF.

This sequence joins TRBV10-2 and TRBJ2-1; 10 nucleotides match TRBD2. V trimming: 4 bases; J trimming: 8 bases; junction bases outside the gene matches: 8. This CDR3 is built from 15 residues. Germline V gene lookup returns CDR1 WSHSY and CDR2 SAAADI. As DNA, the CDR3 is TGCGCCAGCAGTGGTTCACTAGCGGGGCGAGATGAGCAGTTCTTC. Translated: CASSGSLAGRDEQFF.

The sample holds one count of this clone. The CDR3 bases are TGTGCCAGCAGCCCAAGGACTAACTATGGCTACACCTTC. It codes for CASSPRTNYGYTF. V and J are TRBV5-8 and TRBJ1-2, with D hard to call. The V and J ends lost 4 bases and 0 bases respectively, with 7 bases between them. CDR1 is SGHTS, CDR2 YDEGEE, per germline. The CDR3 is made up of 13 amino acids.

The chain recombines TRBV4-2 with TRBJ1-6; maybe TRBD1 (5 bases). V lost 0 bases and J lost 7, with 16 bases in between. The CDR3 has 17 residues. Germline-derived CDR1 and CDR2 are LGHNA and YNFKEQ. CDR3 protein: CASSQDLRGARNSPLHF. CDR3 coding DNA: TGTGCCAGCAGCCAAGATCTTCGAGGGGCAAGGAATTCACCCCTCCACTTT.

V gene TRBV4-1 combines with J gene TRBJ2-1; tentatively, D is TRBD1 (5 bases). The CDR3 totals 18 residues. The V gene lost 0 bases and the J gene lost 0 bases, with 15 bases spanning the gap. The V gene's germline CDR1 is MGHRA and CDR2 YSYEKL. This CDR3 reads CASSQDLLGQFSYNEQFF. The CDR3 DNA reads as TGCGCCAGCAGCCAAGATCTATTGGGGCAGTTCTCCTACAATGAGCAGTTCTTC.

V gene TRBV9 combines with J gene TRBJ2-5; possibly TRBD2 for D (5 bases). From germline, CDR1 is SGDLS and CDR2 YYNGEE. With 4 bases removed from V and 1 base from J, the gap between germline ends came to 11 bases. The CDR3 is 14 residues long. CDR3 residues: CASSPGLGQETQYF. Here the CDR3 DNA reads TGTGCCAGCAGCCCCGGACTGGGCCAAGAGACCCAGTACTTC.

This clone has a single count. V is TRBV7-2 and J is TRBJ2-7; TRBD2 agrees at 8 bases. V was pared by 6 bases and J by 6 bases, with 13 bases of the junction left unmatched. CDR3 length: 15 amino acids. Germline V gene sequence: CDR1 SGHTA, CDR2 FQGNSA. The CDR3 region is CASRPASYGGGEQYF. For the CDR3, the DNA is TGTGCCAGCAGACCAGCGTCTTACGGGGGGGGCGAGCAGTACTTC.

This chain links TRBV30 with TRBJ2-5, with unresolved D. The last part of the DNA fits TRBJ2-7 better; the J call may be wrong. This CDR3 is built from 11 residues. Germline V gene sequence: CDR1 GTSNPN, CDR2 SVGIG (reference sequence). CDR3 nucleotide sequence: TGTGCCTGGAGTGTACAATACGAGCAGTACTTC. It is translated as CAWSVQYEQYF.

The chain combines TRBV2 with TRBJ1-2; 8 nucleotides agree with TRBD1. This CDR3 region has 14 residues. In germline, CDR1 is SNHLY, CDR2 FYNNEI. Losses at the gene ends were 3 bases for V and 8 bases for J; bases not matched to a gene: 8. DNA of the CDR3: TGTGCCAGCAGTGAGGACAGGGTACGCAGGGGCTACACCTTC. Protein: CASSEDRVRRGYTF. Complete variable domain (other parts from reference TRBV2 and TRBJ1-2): EPEVTQTPSHQVTQMGQEVILRCVPISNHLYFYWYRQILGQKVEFLVSFYNNEISEKSEIFDDQFSVERPDGSNFTLKIRSTKLEDSAMYFCASSEDRVRRGYTFGSGTRLTVV.

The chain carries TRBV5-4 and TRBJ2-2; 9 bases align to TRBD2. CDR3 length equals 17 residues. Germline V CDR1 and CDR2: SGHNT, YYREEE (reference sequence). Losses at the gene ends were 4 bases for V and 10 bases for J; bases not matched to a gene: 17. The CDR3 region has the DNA TGTGCCAGCAGCCAACAAGTCTTGGCGGGGGGGCCCCTGGAGCTGTTTTTT. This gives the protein CASSQQVLAGGPLELFF.

As DNA, the CDR3 is TGTGCCAGCTCCCCTGGACTAGATACGCAGTATTTT. This codes for CASSPGLDTQYF. J is TRBJ2-3 and V is TRBV18; D may be TRBD2 (5 bases). V was pared by 6 bases and J by 5 bases, with 9 bases between. In germline, CDR1 is KGHSH, CDR2 LQKENI. The CDR3 length is 12 residues.

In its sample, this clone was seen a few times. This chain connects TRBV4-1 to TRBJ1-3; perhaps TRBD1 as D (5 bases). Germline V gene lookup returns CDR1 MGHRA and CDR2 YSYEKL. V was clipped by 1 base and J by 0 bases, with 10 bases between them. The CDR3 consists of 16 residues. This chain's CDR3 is CASSQVADSSGNTIYF. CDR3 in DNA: TGCGCCAGCAGCCAAGTGGCCGACAGCTCTGGAAACACCATATATTTT.